This T cell receptor beta chain was observed in a study of cytomegalovirus exposure and HLA in healthy donors. With regard to this clone: What it binds is unknown.

The study ran its PCR with 60 Vbeta and 13 Jbeta primers. Measured with immunoSEQ multiplex PCR; TCRdb has only the in-frame clones, and not every one. The sample contains approximately 99,000 clones, roughly two thirds of which appear only once. General study findings and limits: A prior analysis recorded that most TCR beta V segments were productive about 90% or about 30% of the time. Researchers catalogued over 150 TCR beta chains as cytomegalovirus-associated. Sequences of the TCR beta chain were said to predict the HLA-A and HLA-B alleles of most subjects accurately.

There are 18 residues in the CDR3. CDR1 is SGHRS, CDR2 YFSETQ, per germline. After removal of 3 bases from V and 5 bases from J, the junction contained 9 bases not matched to a gene. This sequence originates from a man between 40 and 49 years old in good health and CMV-seronegative. The sample comprised PBMCs. This rearrangement joins TRBV5-1 to TRBJ2-3, with 16 bases lining up with TRBD2. The DNA of the CDR3 is TGCGCCAGCAGCTCGGGACTAGCGGGGGGGCCTGGTTTAGATACGCAGTATTTT. Residues: CASSSGLAGGPGLDTQYF.